These T cell receptor beta chains were read from a single sample in a study of blood T cells in healthy people across ages. TCRdb itself ran the 5' RACE reads through MiXCR, one entry per CDR3 protein. Found here are some 750,000 distinct CDR3 sequences, around a fifth of them singletons; the top ten hold approximately 20%. Sample: blood. Receptor source: a man between 65 and 80 years old in good health. CDR3s include the opening cysteine and the closing phenylalanine or tryptophan. A D gene is named only where the DNA matches it firmly. Rows may omit the clone size; those that give it use once, few, many or a size class.

v_call,clone_size,d_call,j_call,cdr3_nt,cdr3_aa
TRBV7-2,many,TRBD2,TRBJ2-3,TGTGCCAGCAGTCAAAAGCGGGGGGGCCTTAGCACAGATACGCAGTATTTT,CASSQKRGGLSTDTQYF
TRBV3-1,few,-,TRBJ2-1,TGTGCCAGCAGCCAAGGGGTGGACAATGAGCAGTTCTTC,CASSQGVDNEQFF
TRBV29-1,few,-,TRBJ2-1,TGCAGCGTTGACAAACAGTTCTACAATGAGCAGTTCTTC,CSVDKQFYNEQFF
TRBV12-3/TRBV12-4,many,-,TRBJ2-7,TGTGCCAGCAGTAGGGAAGAATACGAGCAGTACTTC,CASSREEYEQYF
TRBV30,few,-,TRBJ1-2,TGTGCCTGGATAGAAGTGGGTTGGAACACCTTC,CAWIEVGWNTF
TRBV29-1,few,-,TRBJ2-1,TGCAGCGTCGAGGGGGCGGGAGATTCCTACAATGAGCAGTTCTTC,CSVEGAGDSYNEQFF
TRBV20-1,-,-,TRBJ2-7,TGCAGTGCTAGCCCTCCCATCGGGATAGGTTTCGGGTCCTACGAGCAGTACTTC,CSASPPIGIGFGSYEQYF
TRBV12-3/TRBV12-4,few,TRBD2,TRBJ2-3,TGTGCCAGCACCCAACTAGCGACAGATACGCAGTATTTT,CASTQLATDTQYF
TRBV5-1,-,TRBD2,TRBJ2-3,TGCGCCAGCAGCCCCTTTAGCGGGGGGGCACCAGATACGCAGTATTTT,CASSPFSGGAPDTQYF
TRBV15,-,-,TRBJ1-1,TGTGCCACCAGCAGGTTGACGGTTAACACTGAAGCTTTCTTT,CATSRLTVNTEAFF
TRBV10-1,few,-,TRBJ2-3,TGCGCCAGCAGTGATTCCCCGGACGCTAATACGCAGTATTTT,CASSDSPDANTQYF
TRBV11-2,few,TRBD1,TRBJ1-1,TGTGCCAGCAGCTTAACCCGGGACAGGGCTGGCACTGAAGCTTTCTTT,CASSLTRDRAGTEAFF
TRBV29-1,-,-,TRBJ1-1,TGCAGCGTTGAAGGGGGGCTAAGGGGCCCGAGACGAAACACTGAAGCTTTCTTT,CSVEGGLRGPRRNTEAFF
TRBV11-2,few,TRBD2,TRBJ2-5,TGTGCCAGCAGCCCTCAGCTAGCGGGAGCGGGAAAGACCCAGTACTTC,CASSPQLAGAGKTQYF
TRBV6-1,few,TRBD1,TRBJ1-2,TGTGCCAGCAGACGACAGGGAGCTAACTATGGCTACACCTTC,CASRRQGANYGYTF
TRBV7-9,-,-,TRBJ2-7,TGTGCCAGCAGCTTCTCCGGCCCCGATGGTTCCTACGAGCAGTACTTC,CASSFSGPDGSYEQYF
TRBV7-9,-,TRBD1,TRBJ2-4,TGTGCCAGCAGCGTCGGGACAGGGGTAGCCAAAAACATTCAGTACTTC,CASSVGTGVAKNIQYF
TRBV7-2,many,-,TRBJ2-3,TGTGCCAGCAGCTTTGGGCAGCAACCAGATACGCAGTATTTT,CASSFGQQPDTQYF
TRBV20-1,-,-,TRBJ1-5,TGCGGAACCGGAGGGGGCAATCAGCCCCAGCATTTT,CGTGGGNQPQHF
TRBV20-1,few,-,TRBJ1-2,TGCAGTGCTAGAGGGGGGGTGGACTATGGCTACACCTTC,CSARGGVDYGYTF
TRBV5-5,many,-,TRBJ2-2,TGTGCCAGCAGCCCTGGACATCTAACGAACACCGGGGAGCTGTTTTTT,CASSPGHLTNTGELFF
TRBV12-3/TRBV12-4,few,TRBD2,TRBJ2-7,TGTGCCAGCAGCCTCCTGGGACTAGCGGGGCGCTCCTACGAGCAGTACTTC,CASSLLGLAGRSYEQYF
TRBV10-3,-,TRBD2,TRBJ2-3,TGTGCCATCAGACCAGCGGGGGGGGCAGGTACGCAGTATTTT,CAIRPAGGAGTQYF
TRBV3-1,once,-,TRBJ1-5,TGTGCCAGCAGCCAAGAGAAGACATCTCATAGCAATCAGCCCCAGCATTTT,CASSQEKTSHSNQPQHF
TRBV6-6,few,-,TRBJ2-5,TGTGCCAGCACTCCAGGTCTCAGGCCCCAGTACTTC,CASTPGLRPQYF
TRBV12-3/TRBV12-4,few,TRBD2,TRBJ2-3,TGTGCCAGCAGCGGGAGGGGAGGATCAGATACGCAGTATTTT,CASSGRGGSDTQYF
TRBV2,-,-,TRBJ2-5,TGTGCCAGCGGTGACCCCAAGTACCAAGAGACCCAGTACTTC,CASGDPKYQETQYF
TRBV10-3,many,-,TRBJ2-1,TGTGCCATCGGTCAGGGTATTTTCACCTACAATGAGCAGTTCTTC,CAIGQGIFTYNEQFF
TRBV11-2,-,-,TRBJ2-4,TGTGCCAGCAGCCCGACTACCACAAGAGCCAAAAACATTCAGTACTTC,CASSPTTTRAKNIQYF
TRBV20-1,many,TRBD2,TRBJ2-1,TGCAGTGCTATCACTAGCGGGGGCTACAATGAGCAGTTCTTC,CSAITSGGYNEQFF
TRBV6-5,-,-,TRBJ1-4,TGTGCCTGCAGTTACTCAGGACTCTCTGAAAAACTGTTTTTT,CACSYSGLSEKLFF
TRBV10-2,few,-,TRBJ1-6,TGCGCCAGCAGCGATCCCCCCGGGTCCCCCTATAATTCACCCCTCCACTTT,CASSDPPGSPYNSPLHF
TRBV3-1,-,-,TRBJ2-7,TGTGCCAGCAGCCAATTTGAGGGGATTTACGAGCAGTACTTC,CASSQFEGIYEQYF